The TCR beta chain under discussion was sequenced for a study of T cells in tumors after PD-1 blockade. Study details: Patients received pembrolizumab 200 mg every 3 weeks or cemiplimab 350 mg every 2 weeks. During anti-PD-1 treatment, some patients continued daily vismodegib 150 mg.

Assay used: immunoSEQ multiplex PCR; TCRdb lists only in-frame clones, some missing. Among over 60,000 clones, 74% were seen once, and the ten largest hold roughly 4.7%. This CDR3 comprises 15 residues. The germline V and J ends were trimmed by 2 bases and 4 bases, with 18 bases remaining between them. Germline-derived CDR1 and CDR2 are GTSNPN and SVGIG (reference sequence). Sequencing used PBMCs, obtained after anti-PD-1 treatment. This clonotype was obtained from a human donor with basal cell carcinoma. This chain joins TRBV30 and TRBJ2-7; D may be TRBD1 (6 bases). DNA for the CDR3: TGTGCCTGGAGTTTGAGAGGGGGTGTCGTATACGAGCAGTACTTC. Translated, it gives CAWSLRGGVVYEQYF. The full variable domain, its missing parts supplied by reference TRBV30 and TRBJ2-7, is SQTIHQWPATLVQPVGSPLSLECTVEGTSNPNLYWYRQAAGRGLQLLFYSVGIGQISSEVPQNLSASRPQDRQFILSSKKLLLSDSGFYLCAWSLRGGVVYEQYFGPGTRLTVT.